This T cell receptor (beta chain) was identified during a study of human T cells and chemical hapten exposure. Study details: Read at 6 days, the patch tests placed 0.01% DPC on the upper back. From small differences in pooled library volume came most of the variation in per-sample TCR yields. Study results and caveats: Expanded TCR sets contained significantly more large CDR3 similarity clusters than controls.

On this clonotype: The antigen remains undetermined.

CDR3 size: 16 residues. Germline CDR1 MNHNS, CDR2 SASEGT. V dropped 2 bases and J dropped 7; count of bases not matched to a gene: 4. TCRdb re-called the RACE reads through MiXCR, storing one row per CDR3 protein. The top ten clones hold roughly 1.5% of a sample with about 120,000 distinct CDR3 sequences, about an eighth of them seen once. The time point: patch test 1, 2 weeks after DPC sensitization. Treatment given: therapeutic diphenylcyclopropenone sensitization with weekly scalp DPC. Sequencing started from total RNA isolated from unfractionated whole blood. V is TRBV6-1 and J is TRBJ2-3; 15 nucleotides align to TRBD2. This TCR was sampled from a woman aged 50 to 60 with alopecia areata. Some clones in this sample may be carry-over from other donors' samples. The material was whole blood, obtained in connection with sensitization to the hapten diphenylcyclopropenone (DPC). The CDR3 reads CASSESGLAGGNTQYF. The CDR3 DNA is TGTGCCAGCAGTGAATCGGGACTAGCGGGGGGAAATACGCAGTATTTT.